This is a list of T cell receptor beta chains from one sample in a study of T cells in Graves' hyperthyroidism and ophthalmopathy. MiXCR, applied by TCRdb to the multiplex PCR reads, yields one record per CDR3 protein. The sample yields around 660,000 distinct CDR3 sequences, about 45% seen once. The sequenced sample was peripheral blood or thyroid tissue (not recorded which). The source is an adult man with Graves' disease, either hyperthyroidism or ophthalmopathy (not recorded which). Both conserved end residues are part of each CDR3. D genes are given only for firm matches. Size is stated for part of the rows, as once, few or many counts, or as a class when the clone is expanded.

v_call,clone_size,j_call,d_call,cdr3_aa,cdr3_nt
TRBV29-1,many,TRBJ1-5,NA,CSVLSGGQPQHF,TGCAGCGTTTTGTCTGGAGGTCAGCCCCAGCATTTT
TRBV20-1,NA,TRBJ2-7,TRBD1,CSANRGDEQYF,TGCAGTGCTAACAGGGGCGACGAGCAGTACTTC
TRBV9,NA,TRBJ1-1,NA,CASSVEGAGLTEAFF,TGTGCCAGCAGCGTTGAAGGTGCGGGTTTGACTGAAGCTTTCTTT
TRBV20-1,NA,TRBJ1-1,TRBD1,CSAEDRGSLNTEAFF,TGCAGTGCCGAGGACAGGGGGTCGCTCAACACTGAAGCTTTCTTT
TRBV6-5,many,TRBJ1-2,NA,CASSYGIHGYTF,TGTGCCAGCAGTTACGGGATACATGGCTACACCTTC
TRBV10-3,NA,TRBJ2-5,TRBD1,CASSSPTGGAETQYF,TGTGCCAGCAGTTCCCCGACAGGGGGCGCAGAGACCCAGTACTTC
TRBV29-1,NA,TRBJ1-3,TRBD1,CSVQGALNTIYF,TGCAGCGTGCAGGGGGCACTGAACACCATATATTTT
TRBV24-1,few,TRBJ2-2,TRBD2,CATSDFWGLAGAGELFF,TGTGCCACCAGTGACTTCTGGGGGCTAGCGGGTGCCGGGGAGCTGTTTTTT
TRBV29-1,many,TRBJ2-7,TRBD1,CSVEGQGDEQYF,TGCAGCGTTGAGGGACAGGGCGACGAGCAGTACTTC
TRBV9,NA,TRBJ1-3,NA,CASSQAPGVAGNTIYF,TGTGCCAGCAGCCAAGCCCCAGGAGTGGCTGGAAACACCATATATTTT
TRBV7-3,NA,TRBJ2-7,NA,CASSQESDLFSYEQYF,TGTGCCAGCAGCCAAGAGTCAGATTTATTCTCCTACGAGCAGTACTTC